The rows below give T cell receptor beta chains drawn from one sample of a study of cytomegalovirus exposure and HLA in healthy donors. The data were produced by immunoSEQ multiplex PCR, yet TCRdb's version contains in-frame clones alone and is incomplete. The table includes 140,000 or so clones, 70% to 85% detected once. Sample: PBMCs. The receptors derive from a man aged 40-50 years in good health and CMV-seronegative. CDR3s include the opening cysteine and the closing phenylalanine or tryptophan. D genes are given only for firm matches. Not all rows give a size; the values are once, few, many and, for expanded clones, a class.

d_gene	v_gene	j_gene	abundance	CDR3nt	CDR3aa
-	TRBV19	TRBJ2-1	-	TGTGCCAGTACGGCCCCGAGCGGGCAGTTCTTC	CASTAPSGQFF
-	TRBV7-9	TRBJ2-1	-	TGTTCCAGCAGCTCTGAGAATGAGCAGTTCTTC	CSSSSENEQFF
-	TRBV10-3	TRBJ2-5	-	TGTGCCATCAGTGAGTTTGTCAGGGAAGGAGAAGAGACCCAGTACTTC	CAISEFVREGEETQYF
-	TRBV7-7	TRBJ2-7	-	TGTGCCAGCAGCTCACAGGGTTACGAGCAGTACTTC	CASSSQGYEQYF
TRBD1	TRBV10-3	TRBJ1-2	-	TGTGCCATCAGTGCGGGACAGACCTCTAGTGGCTACACCTTC	CAISAGQTSSGYTF
-	TRBV27	TRBJ2-4	once	TGTGCCAGCAGTCCCGGACACTTAATAGCCAAAAACAGTCAGTACTTC	CASSPGHLIAKNSQYF
TRBD2	TRBV2	TRBJ2-1	-	TGTGCCAGCAGTACGAATGGGAATCTAGCGGGAGTAGTCGGGTTCTTC	CASSTNGNLAGVVGFF
-	TRBV28	TRBJ1-1	few	TGTGCCAGCAGTTTGTCTGGGCCAGCTTTCTTT	CASSLSGPAFF
TRBD1	TRBV6-5	TRBJ2-7	-	TGTGCCAGCAGTTGGGACAGCTCCTACGAGCAGTACTTC	CASSWDSSYEQYF
TRBD1	TRBV14	TRBJ2-1	-	TGTGCCAGCAGCCCTCGGACAGGGACGAATGAGCAGTTCTTC	CASSPRTGTNEQFF
-	TRBV2	TRBJ1-2	-	TGTGCCAGCAGAAAGGGAGACTATGGCTACACCTTC	CASRKGDYGYTF
TRBD1	TRBV19	TRBJ1-1	-	TGTGCCAGTCGTATACAGGGGGGGAACACTGAAGCTTTCTTT	CASRIQGGNTEAFF
-	TRBV5-1	TRBJ2-2	-	TGCGCCAGCAGTCCCCGGTCAGGCGTATCGACCGGGGAGCTGTTTTTT	CASSPRSGVSTGELFF
-	TRBV25-1	TRBJ2-1	-	TGTGCCAGCAGTGTAACCAGGTCGGAGCAGTTCTTC	CASSVTRSEQFF
-	TRBV5-1	TRBJ2-7	-	TGCGCCAGCAGCGTGGACGGCGGGGTGAGCTACGAGCAGTACTTC	CASSVDGGVSYEQYF
-	TRBV5-6	TRBJ2-7	-	TGTGCCAGCAGCTCCGCGGACTCAACCTACGAGCAGTACTTC	CASSSADSTYEQYF
-	TRBV10-3	TRBJ2-6	-	TGTGCCATCAGTGAGTCGGGGGCCGGGGCCAACGTCCTGACTTTC	CAISESGAGANVLTF
-	TRBV7-6	TRBJ2-1	once	TGTGCCAGCAGCCAGACCAGGGGTCATGAGCAGTTCTTC	CASSQTRGHEQFF
TRBD2	TRBV11-2	TRBJ2-5	-	TGTGCCAGCAGCACGAGACTAGCGGGCCAAGAGACCCAGTACTTC	CASSTRLAGQETQYF
-	TRBV11-2	TRBJ2-3	-	TGTGCCAGCAGCTTAAGAGACTCCCTCACAGATACGCAGTATTTT	CASSLRDSLTDTQYF